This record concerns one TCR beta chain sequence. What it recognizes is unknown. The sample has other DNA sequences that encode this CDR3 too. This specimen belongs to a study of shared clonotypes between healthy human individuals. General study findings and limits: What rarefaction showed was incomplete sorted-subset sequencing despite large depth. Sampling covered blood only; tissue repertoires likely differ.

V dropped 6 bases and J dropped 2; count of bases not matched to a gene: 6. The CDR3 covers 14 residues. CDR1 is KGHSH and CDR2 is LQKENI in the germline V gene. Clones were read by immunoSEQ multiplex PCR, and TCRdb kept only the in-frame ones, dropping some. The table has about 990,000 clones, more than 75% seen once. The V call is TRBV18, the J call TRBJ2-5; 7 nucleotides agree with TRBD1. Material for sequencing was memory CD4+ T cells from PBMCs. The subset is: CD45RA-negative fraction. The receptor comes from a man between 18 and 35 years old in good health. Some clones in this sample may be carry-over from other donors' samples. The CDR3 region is CASSPGQDQETQYF. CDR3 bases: TGTGCCAGCTCTCCTGGACAGGATCAAGAGACCCAGTACTTC.